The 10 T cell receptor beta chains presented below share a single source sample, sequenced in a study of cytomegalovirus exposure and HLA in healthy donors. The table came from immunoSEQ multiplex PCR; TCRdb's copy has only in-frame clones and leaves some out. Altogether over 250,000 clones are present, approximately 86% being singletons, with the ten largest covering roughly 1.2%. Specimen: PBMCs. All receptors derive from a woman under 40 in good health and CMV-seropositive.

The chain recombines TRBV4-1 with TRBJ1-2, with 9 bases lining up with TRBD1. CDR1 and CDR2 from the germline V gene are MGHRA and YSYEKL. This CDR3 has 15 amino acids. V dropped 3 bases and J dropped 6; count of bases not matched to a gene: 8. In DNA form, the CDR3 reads TGCGCCAGCAGCCACGGACAGGGGTACCTCGATGGCTACACCTTC. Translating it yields CASSHGQGYLDGYTF.

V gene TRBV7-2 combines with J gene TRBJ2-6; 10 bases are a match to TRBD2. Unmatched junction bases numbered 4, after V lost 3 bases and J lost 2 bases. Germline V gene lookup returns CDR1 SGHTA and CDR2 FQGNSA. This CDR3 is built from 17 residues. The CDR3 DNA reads TGTGCCAGCAGCTTTCAGGGGACTAGCGCTGGGGCCAACGTCCTGACTTTC. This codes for CASSFQGTSAGANVLTF.

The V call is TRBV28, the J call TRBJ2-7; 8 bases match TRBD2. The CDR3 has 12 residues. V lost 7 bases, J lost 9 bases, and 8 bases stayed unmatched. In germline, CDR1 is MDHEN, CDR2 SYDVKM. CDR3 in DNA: TGTGCCAGCAAAAGGGCGGGAGGCCGGCAGTACTTC. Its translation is CASKRAGGRQYF.

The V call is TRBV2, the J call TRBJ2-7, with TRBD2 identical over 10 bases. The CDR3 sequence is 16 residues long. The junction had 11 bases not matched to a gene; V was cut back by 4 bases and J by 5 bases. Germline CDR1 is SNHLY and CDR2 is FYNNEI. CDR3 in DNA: TGTGCCAGCAGTGCAGACGAACTAGCGGGGATCGACGAGCAGTACTTC. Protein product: CASSADELAGIDEQYF.

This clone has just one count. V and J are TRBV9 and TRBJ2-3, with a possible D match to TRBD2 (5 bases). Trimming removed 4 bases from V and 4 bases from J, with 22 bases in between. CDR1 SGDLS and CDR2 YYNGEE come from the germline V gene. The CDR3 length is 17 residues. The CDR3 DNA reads TGTGCCAGCAGCCCGCTCCGGGGTATGGGGAGTGCAGATACGCAGTATTTT. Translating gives CASSPLRGMGSADTQYF.

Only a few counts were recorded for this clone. CDR3 sequence reads: CASSFRTDILYEQYF. The CDR3 region has the DNA TGTGCCAGCAGCTTCCGGACCGATATCCTGTACGAGCAGTACTTC. V and J are TRBV11-2 and TRBJ2-7; D is unclear. V lost 3 bases to trimming and J lost 4 bases, with 16 bases between them. Germline V gene lookup returns CDR1 SGHAT and CDR2 FQNNGV. This CDR3 is built from 15 residues.

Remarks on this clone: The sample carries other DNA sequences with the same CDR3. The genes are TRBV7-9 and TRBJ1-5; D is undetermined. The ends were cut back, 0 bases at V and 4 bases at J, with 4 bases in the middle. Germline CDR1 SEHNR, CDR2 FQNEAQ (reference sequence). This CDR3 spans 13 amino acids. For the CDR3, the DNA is TGTGCCAGCAGCTTAGCGGTAAATCAGCCCCAGCATTTT. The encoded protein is CASSLAVNQPQHF.

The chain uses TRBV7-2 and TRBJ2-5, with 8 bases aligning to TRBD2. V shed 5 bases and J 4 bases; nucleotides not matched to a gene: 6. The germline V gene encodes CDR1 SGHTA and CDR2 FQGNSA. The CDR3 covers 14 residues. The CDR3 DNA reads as TGTGCCAGCAGCACAGCGGGAGTAGGAGAGACCCAGTACTTC. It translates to CASSTAGVGETQYF.

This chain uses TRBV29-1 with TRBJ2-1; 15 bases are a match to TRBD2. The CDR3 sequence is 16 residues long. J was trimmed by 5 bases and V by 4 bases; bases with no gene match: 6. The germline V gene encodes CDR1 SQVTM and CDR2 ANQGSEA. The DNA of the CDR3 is TGCAGCGTTGCGGGACTAGCGGGGGGACCAAACAATGAGCAGTTCTTC. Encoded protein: CSVAGLAGGPNNEQFF.

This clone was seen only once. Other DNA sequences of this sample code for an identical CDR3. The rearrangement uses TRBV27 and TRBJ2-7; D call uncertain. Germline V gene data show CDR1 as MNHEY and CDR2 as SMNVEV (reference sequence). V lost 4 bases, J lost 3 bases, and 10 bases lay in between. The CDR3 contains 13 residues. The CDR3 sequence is CASSWGFSYEQYF. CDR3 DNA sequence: TGTGCCAGCAGTTGGGGTTTCAGCTACGAGCAGTACTTC.